Here is one T cell receptor (beta chain) with its context. CDR1 SNHLY and CDR2 FYNNEI come from the germline V gene. Trimming took off 10 bases at V and 2 bases at J, with 13 bases between the two ends. This CDR3 spans 13 amino acids. Regarding treatment: some 20 received Ad26.COV2.S at low or high dose, single or two shots; 5 received placebo; per-sample allocation not given. The study sampled participants on day 63 after the first vaccine or placebo injection. TCRdb keeps only in-frame clones here, not all; method: immunoSEQ multiplex PCR. The sample has around 270,000 clones, roughly 87% seen once; the top ten hold under 3%. This sample is drawn from a study of Ad26.COV2.S vaccination and SARS-CoV-2 variants.

This sequence originates from a person between 18 and 59 years old who received the Ad26.COV2.S COVID-19 vaccine or a placebo. Sequenced material: peripheral blood, taken in a trial of Ad26.COV2.S vaccine versus placebo. The rearrangement uses TRBV2 and TRBJ2-3, with a possible D match to TRBD2 (5 bases). The CDR3 protein is CATTQRITDTQYF. CDR3 coding DNA: TGTGCCACCACCCAGCGGATCACAGATACGCAGTATTTT.